The rows below give T cell receptor beta chains drawn from one sample of a study of cytomegalovirus exposure and HLA in healthy donors. Using immunoSEQ multiplex PCR, the repertoire was profiled, and TCRdb retains in-frame clones only, with some absent. This table has tens of thousands of clones, more than 90% appearing once. Sample: PBMCs. The source of these receptors is a man younger than 35 in good health and CMV-seronegative. The CDR3 runs from the conserved cysteine through the conserved F or W. Each record gives: CDR3 length, V gene, clone size, J gene, D gene, CDR3 protein, CDR3 DNA. The D gene is left open where the match is weak. Size tells how often a clone was seen (once, few, many) or the class of an expanded clone, and some rows leave it out.

length: 14; V: TRBV5-4; size: NA; J: TRBJ2-1; D: TRBD2; CDR3: CASHSGGEYNEQFF; DNA: TGTGCCAGCCATAGCGGGGGGGAATACAATGAGCAGTTCTTC
length: 14; V: TRBV19; size: NA; J: TRBJ1-2; D: TRBD1; CDR3: CASRTGTVLSGYTF; DNA: TGTGCCAGCAGAACCGGGACAGTGCTTAGTGGCTACACCTTC
length: 15; V: TRBV23-1; size: NA; J: TRBJ2-1; D: TRBD1; CDR3: CASVTLRGRYTEQFF; DNA: TGCGCCAGCGTCACCCTCAGGGGGCGGTATACTGAGCAGTTCTTC
length: 16; V: TRBV7-9; size: NA; J: TRBJ1-2; D: TRBD1; CDR3: CASSFLTGTGGYGYTF; DNA: TGTGCCAGCAGCTTCCTCACCGGGACAGGGGGCTATGGCTACACCTTC
length: 14; V: TRBV7-2; size: NA; J: TRBJ1-1; D: NA; CDR3: CASSFTRGNTEAFF; DNA: TGTGCCAGCAGCTTTACAAGGGGAAACACTGAAGCTTTCTTT
length: 16; V: TRBV5-1; size: NA; J: TRBJ2-7; D: TRBD1; CDR3: CASSLVRAGGMHEQYF; DNA: TGCGCCAGCAGCTTGGTGAGGGCAGGGGGTATGCACGAGCAGTACTTC
length: 15; V: TRBV5-6; size: NA; J: TRBJ2-7; D: TRBD1; CDR3: CASTRWTGRSYEQYF; DNA: TGTGCCAGCACCCGATGGACAGGGAGATCCTACGAGCAGTACTTC
length: 15; V: TRBV6-6; size: NA; J: TRBJ1-5; D: TRBD1; CDR3: CASRDGQGYAKPQHF; DNA: TGTGCCAGCAGAGACGGACAGGGTTATGCTAAACCCCAGCATTTT
length: 19; V: TRBV15; size: NA; J: TRBJ2-1; D: TRBD1; CDR3: CATSRAVITGGVANNEQFF; DNA: TGTGCCACCAGCAGAGCTGTCATTACAGGGGGCGTTGCTAACAATGAGCAGTTCTTC
length: 15; V: TRBV6-5; size: NA; J: TRBJ2-7; D: NA; CDR3: CASSYSLSGNYEQYF; DNA: TGTGCCAGCAGTTACTCGTTGTCAGGAAACTACGAGCAGTACTTC
length: 16; V: TRBV5-4; size: once; J: TRBJ1-2; D: NA; CDR3: CASSEEGQAENYGYTF; DNA: TGTGCCAGCAGCGAGGAGGGTCAGGCGGAGAACTATGGCTACACCTTC
length: 18; V: TRBV6-1; size: NA; J: TRBJ2-2; D: TRBD2; CDR3: CASSEWPVAGGGTGELFF; DNA: TGTGCCAGCAGTGAGTGGCCCGTAGCGGGAGGCGGTACCGGGGAGCTGTTTTTT
length: 16; V: TRBV28; size: NA; J: TRBJ1-1; D: NA; CDR3: CASSGDGGTMNTEAFF; DNA: TGTGCCAGCAGCGGGGACGGCGGGACCATGAACACTGAAGCTTTCTTT
length: 15; V: TRBV4-3; size: once; J: TRBJ2-1; D: TRBD2; CDR3: CASSQTSGTYNEQFF; DNA: TGCGCCAGCAGCCAAACTAGCGGAACTTACAATGAGCAGTTCTTC
length: 16; V: TRBV19; size: NA; J: TRBJ2-5; D: TRBD1; CDR3: CASSIGGGHNQETQYF; DNA: TGTGCCAGTAGTATAGGAGGGGGCCACAACCAAGAGACCCAGTACTTC
length: 13; V: TRBV9; size: once; J: TRBJ1-5; D: NA; CDR3: CASSVGPGQPQHF; DNA: TGTGCCAGCAGCGTAGGACCGGGGCAGCCCCAGCATTTT
length: 15; V: TRBV7-8; size: NA; J: TRBJ2-1; D: TRBD2; CDR3: CASSPRLAIYNEQFF; DNA: TGTGCCAGCAGCCCGCGACTAGCGATCTACAATGAGCAGTTCTTC